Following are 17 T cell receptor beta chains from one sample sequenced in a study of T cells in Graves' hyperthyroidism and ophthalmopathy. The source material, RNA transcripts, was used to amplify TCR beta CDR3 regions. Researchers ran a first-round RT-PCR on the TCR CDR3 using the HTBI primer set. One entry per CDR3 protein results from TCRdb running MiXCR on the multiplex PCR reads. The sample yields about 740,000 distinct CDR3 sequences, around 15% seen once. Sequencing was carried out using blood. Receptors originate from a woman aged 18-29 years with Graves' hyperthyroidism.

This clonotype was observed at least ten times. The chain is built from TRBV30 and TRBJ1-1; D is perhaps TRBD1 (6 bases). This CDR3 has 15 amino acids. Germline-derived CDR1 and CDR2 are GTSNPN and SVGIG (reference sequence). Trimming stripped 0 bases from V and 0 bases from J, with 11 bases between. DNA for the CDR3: TGTGCCTGGAGTGTAAGCGACAGGCTGAACACTGAAGCTTTCTTT. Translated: CAWSVSDRLNTEAFF.

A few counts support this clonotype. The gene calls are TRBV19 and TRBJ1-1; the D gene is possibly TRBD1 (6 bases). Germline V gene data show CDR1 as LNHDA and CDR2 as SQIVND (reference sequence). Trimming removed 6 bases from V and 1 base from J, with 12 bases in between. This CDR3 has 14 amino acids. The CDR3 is CASRMTGRNTEAFF. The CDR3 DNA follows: TGTGCCAGTAGGATGACAGGCCGGAACACTGAAGCTTTCTTT. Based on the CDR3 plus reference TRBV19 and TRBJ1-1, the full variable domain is DGGITQSPKYLFRKEGQNVTLSCEQNLNHDAMYWYRQDPGQGLRLIYYSQIVNDFQKGDIAEGYSVSREKKESFPLTVTSAQKNPTAFYLCASRMTGRNTEAFFGQGTRLTVV.

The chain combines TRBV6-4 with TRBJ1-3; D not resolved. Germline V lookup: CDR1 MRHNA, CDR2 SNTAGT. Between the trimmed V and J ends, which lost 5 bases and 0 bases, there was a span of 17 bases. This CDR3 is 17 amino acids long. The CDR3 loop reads CASSFADLNFSGNTIYF. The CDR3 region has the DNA TGTGCCAGCAGTTTCGCCGACCTCAACTTCTCTGGAAACACCATATATTTT.

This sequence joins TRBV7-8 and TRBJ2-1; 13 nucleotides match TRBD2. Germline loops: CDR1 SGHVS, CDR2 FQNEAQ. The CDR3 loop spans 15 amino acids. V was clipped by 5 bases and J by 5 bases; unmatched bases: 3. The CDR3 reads CASSAGTSGDNEQFF. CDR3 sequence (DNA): TGTGCCAGCAGCGCAGGGACTAGCGGGGACAATGAGCAGTTCTTC.

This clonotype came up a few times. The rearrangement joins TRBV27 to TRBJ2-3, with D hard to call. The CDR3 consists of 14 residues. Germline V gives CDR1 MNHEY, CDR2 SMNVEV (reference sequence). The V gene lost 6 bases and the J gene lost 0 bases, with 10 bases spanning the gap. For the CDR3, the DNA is TGTGCCAGCAGACATCCTACTAGCACAGATACGCAGTATTTT. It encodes CASRHPTSTDTQYF.

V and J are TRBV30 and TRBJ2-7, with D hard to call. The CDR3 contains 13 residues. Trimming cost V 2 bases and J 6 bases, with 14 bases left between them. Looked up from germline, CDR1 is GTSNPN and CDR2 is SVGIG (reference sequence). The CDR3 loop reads CAWSRAPPGEQYF. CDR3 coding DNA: TGTGCCTGGAGTCGCGCACCACCTGGCGAGCAGTACTTC.

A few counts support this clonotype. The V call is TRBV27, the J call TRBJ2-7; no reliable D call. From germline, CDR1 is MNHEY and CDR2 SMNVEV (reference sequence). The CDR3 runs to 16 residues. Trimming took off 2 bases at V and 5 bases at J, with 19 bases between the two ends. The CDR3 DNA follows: TGTGCCAGCAGTTTAGGGGTGGGCTTGGGTAGGAACGAGCAGTACTTC. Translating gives CASSLGVGLGRNEQYF.

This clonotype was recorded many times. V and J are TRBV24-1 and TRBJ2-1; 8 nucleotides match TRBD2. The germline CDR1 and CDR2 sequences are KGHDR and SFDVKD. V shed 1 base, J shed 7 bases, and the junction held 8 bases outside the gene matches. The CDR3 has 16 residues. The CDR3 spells CATSDLSGSVRNEQFF. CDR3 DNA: TGTGCCACCAGTGATTTAAGCGGGAGCGTTAGGAATGAGCAGTTCTTC.

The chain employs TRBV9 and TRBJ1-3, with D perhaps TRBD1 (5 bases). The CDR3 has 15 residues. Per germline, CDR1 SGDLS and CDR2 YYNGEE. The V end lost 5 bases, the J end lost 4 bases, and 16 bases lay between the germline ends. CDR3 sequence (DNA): TGTGCCAGCAGAGAGGGACCGGCGCCGGGAAACACCATATATTTT. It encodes CASREGPAPGNTIYF. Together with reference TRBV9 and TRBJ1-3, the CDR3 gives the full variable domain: DSGVTQTPKHLITATGQRVTLRCSPRSGDLSVYWYQQSLDQGLQFLIQYYNGEERAKGNILERFSAQQFPDLHSELNLSSLELGDSALYFCASREGPAPGNTIYFGEGSWLTVV.

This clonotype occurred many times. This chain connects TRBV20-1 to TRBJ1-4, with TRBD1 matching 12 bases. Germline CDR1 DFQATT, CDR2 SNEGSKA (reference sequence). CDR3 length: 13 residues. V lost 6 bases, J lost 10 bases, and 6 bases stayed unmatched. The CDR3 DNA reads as TGCAGTGCCTCCGGGACAGGGGGCGGAAAACTGTTTTTT. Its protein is CSASGTGGGKLFF.

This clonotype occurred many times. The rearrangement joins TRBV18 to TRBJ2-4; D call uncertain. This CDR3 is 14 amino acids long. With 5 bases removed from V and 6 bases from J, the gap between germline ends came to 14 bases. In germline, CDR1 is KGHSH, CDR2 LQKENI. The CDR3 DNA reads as TGTGCCAGCTCATTTGAACAAAGCACAAACATTCAGTACTTC. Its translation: CASSFEQSTNIQYF.

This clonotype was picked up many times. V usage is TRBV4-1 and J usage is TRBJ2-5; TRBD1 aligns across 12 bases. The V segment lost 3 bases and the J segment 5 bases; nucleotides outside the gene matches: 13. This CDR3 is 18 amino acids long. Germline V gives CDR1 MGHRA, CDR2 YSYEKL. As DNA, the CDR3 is TGCGCCAGCAGCCAGGGACAGGGGGCCTCCCCCTCGGTCGAGACCCAGTACTTC. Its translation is CASSQGQGASPSVETQYF.

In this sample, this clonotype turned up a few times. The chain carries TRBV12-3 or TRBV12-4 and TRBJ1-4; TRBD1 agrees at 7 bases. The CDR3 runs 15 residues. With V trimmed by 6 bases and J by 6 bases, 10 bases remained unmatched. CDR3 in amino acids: CASRPTGKKDEKLFF. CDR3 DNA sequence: TGTGCCAGCAGACCGACAGGGAAGAAAGATGAAAAACTGTTTTTT.

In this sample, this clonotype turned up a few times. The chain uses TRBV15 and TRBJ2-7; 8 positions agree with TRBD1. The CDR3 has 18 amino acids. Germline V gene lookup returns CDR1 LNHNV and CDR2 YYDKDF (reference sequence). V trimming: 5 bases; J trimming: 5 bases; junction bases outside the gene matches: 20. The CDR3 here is CATSGKRPGGPRPDEQYF. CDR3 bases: TGTGCCACCAGCGGGAAACGACCAGGGGGCCCCCGACCAGACGAGCAGTACTTC.

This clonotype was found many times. The CDR3 DNA reads as TGTGCCAGCAGCCAAGGGTTCGGTGGAAACACCATATATTTT. Translating gives CASSQGFGGNTIYF. The chain links TRBV3-1 to TRBJ1-3; D is undetermined. The CDR3 contains 14 residues. The V end lost 1 base, the J end lost 3 bases, and 7 bases lay between the germline ends. Germline V gene sequence: CDR1 LGHDT, CDR2 YNNKEL (reference sequence).

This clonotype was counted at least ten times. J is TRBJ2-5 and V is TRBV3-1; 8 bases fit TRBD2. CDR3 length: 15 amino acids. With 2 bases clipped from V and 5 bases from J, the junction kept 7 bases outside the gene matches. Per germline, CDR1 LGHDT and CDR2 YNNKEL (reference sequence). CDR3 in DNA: TGTGCCAGCAGCCAATACACGGGAGGGGCGGAGACCCAGTACTTC. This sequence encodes CASSQYTGGAETQYF.

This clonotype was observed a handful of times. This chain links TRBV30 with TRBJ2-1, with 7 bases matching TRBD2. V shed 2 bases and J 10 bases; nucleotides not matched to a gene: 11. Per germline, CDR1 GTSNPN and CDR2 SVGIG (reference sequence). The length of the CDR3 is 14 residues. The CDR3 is CAWSSKRGFWEQFF. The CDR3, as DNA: TGTGCCTGGAGTTCGAAGCGGGGCTTTTGGGAGCAGTTCTTC.